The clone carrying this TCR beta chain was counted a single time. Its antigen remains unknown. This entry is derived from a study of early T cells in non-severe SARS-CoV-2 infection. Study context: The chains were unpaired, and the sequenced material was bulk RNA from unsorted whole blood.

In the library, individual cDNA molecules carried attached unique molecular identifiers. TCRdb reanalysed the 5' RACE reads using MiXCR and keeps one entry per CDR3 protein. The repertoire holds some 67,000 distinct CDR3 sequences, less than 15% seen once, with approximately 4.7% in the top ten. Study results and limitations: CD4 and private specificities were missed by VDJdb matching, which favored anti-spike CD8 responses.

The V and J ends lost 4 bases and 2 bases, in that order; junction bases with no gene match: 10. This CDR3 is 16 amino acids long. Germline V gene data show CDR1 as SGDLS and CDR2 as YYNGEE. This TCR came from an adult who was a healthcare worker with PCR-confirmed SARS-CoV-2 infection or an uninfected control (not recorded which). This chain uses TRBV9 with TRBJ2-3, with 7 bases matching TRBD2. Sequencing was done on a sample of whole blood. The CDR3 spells CASSPGAGDHTDTQYF. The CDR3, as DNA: TGTGCCAGCAGCCCCGGCGCGGGAGACCACACAGATACGCAGTATTTT. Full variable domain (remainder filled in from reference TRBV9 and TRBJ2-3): DSGVTQTPKHLITATGQRVTLRCSPRSGDLSVYWYQQSLDQGLQFLIQYYNGEERAKGNILERFSAQQFPDLHSELNLSSLELGDSALYFCASSPGAGDHTDTQYFGPGTRLTVL.